The clone carrying this TCR beta chain was found a few times. Its antigen is still unknown. CDR3-region Arm-PCR and iRepertoire HTBI primers produced the TCR beta libraries. TCRdb processed the multiplex PCR reads anew with MiXCR; each CDR3 protein has one entry. The sample lists a few hundred thousand distinct CDR3 sequences, 21% occurring once. This CDR3 has 16 amino acids. V gave up 0 bases and J gave up 2 bases, with 13 bases separating them. Germline V CDR1 and CDR2: MGHRA, YSYEKL. This record belongs to a study of regulatory T cells in long-lasting Graves disease. Time point meaning: persistent/refractory GD, antithyroid drugs over 5 years with positive TRAb. TCR sequences were obtained from RNA taken from PBMCs. Study results and caveats: Thyroid tissue went unstudied; only peripheral blood was examined. Among persistent patients, a larger number of public clonotypes were shared (about 2,800) than among newly diagnosed patients (more than 850). TCR diversity was lower in persistent than newly diagnosed Graves' disease.

This chain links TRBV4-1 with TRBJ2-5; D is tentatively TRBD1 or TRBD2 (6 bases each). The source material was peripheral blood mononuclear cells (PBMCs), sampled when the disease was refractory, from a patient treated with antithyroid drugs. The receptor comes from a female donor with Graves disease. The CDR3 sequence is CASSQDRGTVQETQYF. CDR3 DNA: TGCGCCAGCAGCCAAGATAGGGGGACTGTACAAGAGACCCAGTACTTC.